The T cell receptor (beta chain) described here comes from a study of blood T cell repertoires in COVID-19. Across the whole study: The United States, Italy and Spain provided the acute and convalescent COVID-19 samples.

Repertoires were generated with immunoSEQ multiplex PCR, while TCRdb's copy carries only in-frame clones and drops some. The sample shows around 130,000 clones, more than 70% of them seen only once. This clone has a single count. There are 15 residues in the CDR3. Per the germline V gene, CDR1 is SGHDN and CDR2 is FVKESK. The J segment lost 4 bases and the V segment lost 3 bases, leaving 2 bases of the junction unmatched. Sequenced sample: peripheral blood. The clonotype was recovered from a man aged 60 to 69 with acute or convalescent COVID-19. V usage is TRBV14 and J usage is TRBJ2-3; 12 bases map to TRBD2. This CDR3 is CASSQTSGGPDTQYF. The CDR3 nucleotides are TGTGCCAGCAGCCAGACTAGCGGGGGACCAGATACGCAGTATTTT.